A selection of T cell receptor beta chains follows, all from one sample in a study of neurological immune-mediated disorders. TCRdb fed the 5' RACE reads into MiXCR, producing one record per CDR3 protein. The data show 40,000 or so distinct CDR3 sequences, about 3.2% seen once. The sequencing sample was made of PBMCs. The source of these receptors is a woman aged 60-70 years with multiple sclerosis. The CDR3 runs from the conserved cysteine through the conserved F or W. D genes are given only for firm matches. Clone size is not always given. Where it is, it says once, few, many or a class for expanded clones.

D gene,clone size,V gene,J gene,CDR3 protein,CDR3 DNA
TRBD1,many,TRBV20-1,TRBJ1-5,CSAREGQSNQPQHF,TGCAGTGCTAGAGAGGGACAGAGCAATCAGCCCCAGCATTTT
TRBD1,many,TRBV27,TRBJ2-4,CASSLYWTGAKNIQYF,TGTGCCAGCAGCCTCTATTGGACAGGAGCCAAAAACATTCAGTACTTC
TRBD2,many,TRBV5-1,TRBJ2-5,CASSQGGGTKETQYF,TGCGCCAGCAGCCAAGGCGGGGGGACTAAAGAGACCCAGTACTTC
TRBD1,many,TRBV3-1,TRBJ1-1,CASRPGQAKHTEAFF,TGTGCCAGCAGACCCGGACAGGCAAAACACACTGAAGCTTTCTTT
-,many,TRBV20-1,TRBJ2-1,CSARVRTAYNEQFF,TGCAGTGCTAGAGTAAGGACAGCCTACAATGAGCAGTTCTTC
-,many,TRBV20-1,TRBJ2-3,CSASGGTDTQYF,TGCAGTGCTAGCGGGGGCACAGATACGCAGTATTTT
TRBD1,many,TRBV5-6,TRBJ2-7,CASSPLDRGLIGQYF,TGTGCCAGCAGTCCTTTGGACAGGGGGCTTATCGGGCAGTACTTC
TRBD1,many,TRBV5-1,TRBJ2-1,CASSRPGQGFNEQFF,TGCGCCAGCAGCCGACCGGGACAGGGATTCAATGAGCAGTTCTTC
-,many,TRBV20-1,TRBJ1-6,CSARDLAGETSPLHF,TGCAGTGCTAGAGATCTCGCGGGCGAGACTTCACCCCTCCACTTT
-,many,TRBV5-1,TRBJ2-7,CASSLGDASRGYF,TGCGCCAGCAGCTTGGGGGACGCTTCAAGGGGGTACTTC
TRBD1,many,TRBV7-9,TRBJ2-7,CASSPRRDRGLGEQYF,TGTGCCAGCAGCCCGAGACGGGACAGGGGGCTGGGGGAGCAGTACTTC
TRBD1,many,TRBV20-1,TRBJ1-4,CSARDIGQGDEKLFF,TGCAGTGCTAGAGATATAGGGCAGGGGGACGAAAAACTGTTTTTT
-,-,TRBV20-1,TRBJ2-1,CSARNMDGAYNEQFF,TGCAGTGCTAGAAACATGGACGGTGCGTACAATGAGCAGTTCTTC
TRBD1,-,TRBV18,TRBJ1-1,CASSPPGGVQFVAFF,TGTGCCAGCTCACCACCAGGGGGCGTACAGTTCGTGGCTTTCTTT
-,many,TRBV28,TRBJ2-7,CASSLTGLFYEQYF,TGTGCCAGCAGTTTAACAGGGTTGTTCTACGAGCAGTACTTC
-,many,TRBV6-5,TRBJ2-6,CASSPTGDWPQVSGANVLTF,TGTGCCAGCAGTCCAACAGGGGACTGGCCTCAAGTCTCTGGGGCCAACGTCCTGACTTTC
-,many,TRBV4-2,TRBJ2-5,CASSQEVAAPLETQYF,TGTGCCAGCAGCCAAGAGGTTGCGGCCCCTTTGGAGACCCAGTACTTC
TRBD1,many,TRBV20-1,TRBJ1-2,CRAYGQGGYTF,TGCAGAGCCTACGGACAGGGAGGCTACACCTTC
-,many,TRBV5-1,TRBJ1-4,CASSLGQGSEKLFF,TGCGCCAGCAGCTTGGGGCAGGGGAGTGAAAAACTGTTTTTT
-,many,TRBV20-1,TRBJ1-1,CSALWGGNTEAFF,TGCAGTGCTCTCTGGGGAGGGAACACTGAAGCTTTCTTT
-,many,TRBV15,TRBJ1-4,CATSRGGKLFF,TGTGCCACCAGCAGAGGCGGAAAACTGTTTTTT
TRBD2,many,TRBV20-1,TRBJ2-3,CSAPSGGRTDTQYF,TGCAGTGCTCCTAGCGGGGGGCGGACAGATACGCAGTATTTT
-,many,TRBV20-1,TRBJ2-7,CSAAGRGYEQYF,TGCAGTGCCGCCGGACGGGGCTACGAGCAGTACTTC
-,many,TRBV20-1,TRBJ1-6,CSARRGYNSPLHF,TGCAGTGCTAGGAGGGGGTATAATTCACCCCTCCACTTT
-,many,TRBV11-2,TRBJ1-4,CASSPRRGGGDEKLFF,TGTGCCAGCAGCCCCCGGCGGGGAGGGGGGGATGAAAAACTGTTTTTT
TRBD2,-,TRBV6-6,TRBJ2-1,CVSRDRGVRRWNEQFF,TGTGTCAGCAGGGATCGGGGGGTGAGGAGGTGGAATGAGCAGTTCTTC
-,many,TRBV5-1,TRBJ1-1,CASSAMGNTEAFF,TGCGCCAGCAGCGCTATGGGGAACACTGAAGCTTTCTTT
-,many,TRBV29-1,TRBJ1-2,CSVVRALDYGYTF,TGCAGCGTTGTCAGGGCCTTGGACTATGGCTACACCTTC
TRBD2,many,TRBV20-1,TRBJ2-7,CSPQAGDEQYF,TGCAGTCCTCAGGCGGGGGACGAGCAGTACTTC
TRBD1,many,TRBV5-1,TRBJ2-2,CASSGQGGITGELFF,TGCGCCAGCAGCGGACAGGGAGGTATCACCGGGGAGCTGTTTTTT
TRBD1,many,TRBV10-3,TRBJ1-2,CAIQGAQSNYGYTF,TGTGCCATACAGGGGGCCCAATCTAACTATGGCTACACCTTC
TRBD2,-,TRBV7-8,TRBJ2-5,CASIVLAGQETQYF,TGTGCCAGCATCGTACTAGCGGGCCAAGAGACCCAGTACTTC
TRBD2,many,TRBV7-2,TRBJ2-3,CASSLGSSGALTQYF,TGTGCCAGCAGCTTAGGTAGTAGCGGGGCGCTTACGCAGTATTTT
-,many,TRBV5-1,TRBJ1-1,CASSLGQSTEAFF,TGCGCCAGCAGCTTGGGACAGAGCACTGAAGCTTTCTTT
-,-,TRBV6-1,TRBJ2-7,CASSPRGARNEQYF,TGTGCCAGCAGTCCCCGTGGGGCAAGGAACGAGCAGTACTTC
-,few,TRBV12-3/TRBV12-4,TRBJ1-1,CASSLGTPHTEAFF,TGTGCCAGCAGTTTGGGGACACCTCACACTGAAGCTTTCTTT
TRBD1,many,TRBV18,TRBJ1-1,CASSPDRAAFF,TGTGCCAGCTCACCGGACAGGGCGGCTTTCTTT
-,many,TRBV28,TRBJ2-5,CASRSGTPVQTQYF,TGTGCCAGCAGGTCCGGGACACCAGTCCAGACCCAGTACTTC
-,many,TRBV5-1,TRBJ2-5,CASSSQGPGETQYF,TGCGCCAGCAGCTCCCAGGGTCCCGGGGAGACCCAGTACTTC
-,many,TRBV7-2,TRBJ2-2,CASSLEIGELFF,TGTGCCAGCAGCTTAGAAATCGGGGAGCTGTTTTTT
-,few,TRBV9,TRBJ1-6,CASSVGSGGPNSTLNF,TGTGCCAGCAGCGTAGGATCCGGGGGACCTAATTCAACCCTCAACTTT